This T cell receptor (beta chain) was recovered during a study of T cell changes during pregnancy in multiple sclerosis. Sequencing was performed with immunoSEQ multiplex PCR; in TCRdb, only in-frame clones are kept and a portion is missing. The sample lists tens of thousands of clones; around 92% were seen once. Trimming cost V 6 bases and J 1 base, with 15 bases left between them. Germline assignment: CDR1 SEHNR and CDR2 FQNEAQ (reference sequence). The CDR3 length is 15 residues. This specimen was peripheral blood, taken in the first trimester of pregnancy. The V call is TRBV7-9, the J call TRBJ2-5; D may be TRBD1 (6 bases). This TCR was recovered from a female donor in good health, enrolled as a control in a pregnancy study. The CDR3 spells CASRRGQSFQETQYF. The CDR3 DNA reads as TGTGCCAGCAGAAGAGGACAGTCATTCCAAGAGACCCAGTACTTC.